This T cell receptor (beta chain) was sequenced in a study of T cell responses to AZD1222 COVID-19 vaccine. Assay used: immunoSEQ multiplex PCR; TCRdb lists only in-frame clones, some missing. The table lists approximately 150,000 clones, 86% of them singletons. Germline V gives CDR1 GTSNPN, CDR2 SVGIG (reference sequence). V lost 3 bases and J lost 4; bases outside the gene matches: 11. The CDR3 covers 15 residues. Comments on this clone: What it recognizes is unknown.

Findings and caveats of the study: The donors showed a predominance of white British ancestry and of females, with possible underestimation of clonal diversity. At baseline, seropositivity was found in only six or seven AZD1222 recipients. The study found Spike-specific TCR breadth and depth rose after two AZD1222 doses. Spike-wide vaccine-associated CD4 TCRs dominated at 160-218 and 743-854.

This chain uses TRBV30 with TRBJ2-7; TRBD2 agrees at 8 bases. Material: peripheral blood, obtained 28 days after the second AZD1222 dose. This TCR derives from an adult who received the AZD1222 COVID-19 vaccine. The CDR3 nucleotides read TGTGCCTGGAGAGGTCTCGGGACTAGAGGATACGAGCAGTACTTC. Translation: CAWRGLGTRGYEQYF.